This T cell receptor beta chain was identified in a study of identical twins. This clonotype was observed a few times. As yet, its antigen is unknown. Broader study findings: Zero-insertion analyses were open to partial confounding by invariant MAIT and iNKT cells. There were fewer insertions in abundant cord blood beta clonotypes, but memory repertoires showed no such pattern.

TCRdb redid the calling of the 5' RACE reads with MiXCR, one entry per CDR3 protein. The repertoire consists of some 460,000 distinct CDR3 sequences, with approximately 15% occurring once and the leading ten covering more than 0.5%. The CDR3 consists of 16 residues. Germline values: CDR1 LNHDA, CDR2 SQIVND (reference sequence). The V end was cut by 3 bases, the J end by 0 bases, with 12 bases between. This sample was also put to use in a study of yellow fever vaccine responses in identical twins.

The receptor was derived from a woman between 18 and 29 years old in good health. The specimen was CD4+ T cells sorted from blood. The gene calls are TRBV19 and TRBJ2-1; tentatively, D is TRBD1 (5 bases). CDR3 in DNA: TGTGCCAGTAGTATTCGACAGACAAGCTCCTACAATGAGCAGTTCTTC. Translating gives CASSIRQTSSYNEQFF. Full variable domain (remainder filled in from reference TRBV19 and TRBJ2-1): DGGITQSPKYLFRKEGQNVTLSCEQNLNHDAMYWYRQDPGQGLRLIYYSQIVNDFQKGDIAEGYSVSREKKESFPLTVTSAQKNPTAFYLCASSIRQTSSYNEQFFGPGTRLTVL.